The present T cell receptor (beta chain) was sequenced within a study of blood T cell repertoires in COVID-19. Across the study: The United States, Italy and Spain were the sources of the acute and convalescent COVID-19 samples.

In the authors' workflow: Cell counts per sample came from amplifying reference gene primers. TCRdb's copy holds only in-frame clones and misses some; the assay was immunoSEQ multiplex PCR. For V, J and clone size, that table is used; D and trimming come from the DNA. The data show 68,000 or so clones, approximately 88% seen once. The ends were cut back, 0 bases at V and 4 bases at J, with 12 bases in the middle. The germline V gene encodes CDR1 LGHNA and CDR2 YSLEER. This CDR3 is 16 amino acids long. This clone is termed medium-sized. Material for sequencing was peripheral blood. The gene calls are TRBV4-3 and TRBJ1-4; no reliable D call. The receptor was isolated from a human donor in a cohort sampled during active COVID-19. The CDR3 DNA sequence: TGCGCCAGCAGCCAAGATTTAGGAGGGTTTAATGAAAAACTGTTTTTT. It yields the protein CASSQDLGGFNEKLFF.